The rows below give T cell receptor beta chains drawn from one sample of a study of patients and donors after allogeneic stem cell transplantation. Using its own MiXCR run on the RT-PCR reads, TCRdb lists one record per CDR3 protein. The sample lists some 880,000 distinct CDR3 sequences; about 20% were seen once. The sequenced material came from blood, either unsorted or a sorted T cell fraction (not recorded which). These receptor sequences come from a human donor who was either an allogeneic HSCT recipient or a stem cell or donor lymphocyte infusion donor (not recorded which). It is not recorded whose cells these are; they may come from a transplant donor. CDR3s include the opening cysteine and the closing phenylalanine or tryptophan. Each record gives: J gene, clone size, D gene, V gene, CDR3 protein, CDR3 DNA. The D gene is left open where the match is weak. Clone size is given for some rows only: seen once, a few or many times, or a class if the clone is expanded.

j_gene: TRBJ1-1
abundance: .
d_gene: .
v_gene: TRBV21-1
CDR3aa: CASSKVANTEAFF
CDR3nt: TGTGCCAGCAGCAAAGTCGCGAACACTGAAGCTTTCTTT

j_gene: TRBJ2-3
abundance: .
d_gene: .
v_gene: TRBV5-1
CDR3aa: CASSLASRGRGTDTQYF
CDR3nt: TGCGCCAGCAGCTTGGCATCCCGGGGGCGGGGCACAGATACGCAGTATTTT

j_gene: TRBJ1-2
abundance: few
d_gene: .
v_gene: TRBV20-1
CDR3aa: CSAQQSYGYTF
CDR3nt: TGCAGTGCTCAACAGAGCTATGGCTACACCTTC

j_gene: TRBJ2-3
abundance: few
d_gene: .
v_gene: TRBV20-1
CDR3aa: CSARSTESTDTQYF
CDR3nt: TGCAGTGCTAGATCTACAGAGAGCACAGATACGCAGTATTTT

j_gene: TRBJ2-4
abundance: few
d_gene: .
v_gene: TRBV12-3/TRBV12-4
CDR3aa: CASSLSEGMNIQYF
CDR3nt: TGTGCCAGCAGTTTAAGTGAGGGCATGAACATTCAGTACTTC

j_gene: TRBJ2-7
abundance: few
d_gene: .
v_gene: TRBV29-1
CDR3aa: CSVENPHDSYEQYF
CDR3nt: TGCAGCGTTGAAAACCCCCACGATTCCTACGAGCAGTACTTC

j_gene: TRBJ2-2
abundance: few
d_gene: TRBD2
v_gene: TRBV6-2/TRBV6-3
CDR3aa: CASSPSGRAENTGELFF
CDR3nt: TGTGCCAGCAGCCCTAGCGGGAGGGCCGAAAACACCGGGGAGCTGTTTTTT

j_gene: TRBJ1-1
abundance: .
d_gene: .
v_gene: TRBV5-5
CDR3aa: CASSFSPKNTEAFF
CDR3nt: TGTGCCAGCAGCTTTTCCCCCAAGAACACTGAAGCTTTCTTT

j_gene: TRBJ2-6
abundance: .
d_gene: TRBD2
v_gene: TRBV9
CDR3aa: CASSVSSILAGGISGANVLTF
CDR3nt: TGTGCCAGCAGCGTCAGCTCGATTCTAGCGGGGGGGATCTCTGGGGCCAACGTCCTGACTTTC

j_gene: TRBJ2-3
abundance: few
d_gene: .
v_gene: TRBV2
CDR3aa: CASRGSSSAGDTQYF
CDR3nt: TGTGCCAGCAGGGGATCGAGCTCGGCGGGAGATACGCAGTATTTT

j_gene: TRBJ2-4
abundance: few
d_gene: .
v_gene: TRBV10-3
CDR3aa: CAISLQGREDIQYF
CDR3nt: TGTGCCATCAGCCTACAGGGGAGGGAGGACATTCAGTACTTC

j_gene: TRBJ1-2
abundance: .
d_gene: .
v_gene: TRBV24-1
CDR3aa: CATSDPNRDGYTF
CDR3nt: TGTGCCACCAGTGATCCCAACAGGGACGGCTACACCTTC

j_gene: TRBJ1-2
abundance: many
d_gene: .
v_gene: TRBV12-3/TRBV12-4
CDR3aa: CASSRTGLGYTF
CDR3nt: TGTGCCAGCAGTCGCACAGGGCTTGGCTACACCTTC

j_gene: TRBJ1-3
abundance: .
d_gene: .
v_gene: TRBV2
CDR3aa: CASSSLGAGNTIYF
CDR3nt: TGTGCCAGCAGTTCTCTAGGCGCTGGAAACACCATATATTTT

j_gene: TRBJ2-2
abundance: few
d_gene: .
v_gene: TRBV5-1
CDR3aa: CASSSDGWRRTGELFF
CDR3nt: TGCGCCAGCAGCTCCGATGGGTGGCGTCGGACCGGGGAGCTGTTTTTT

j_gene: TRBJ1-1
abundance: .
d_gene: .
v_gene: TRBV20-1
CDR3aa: CSARPPGGGNTEAFF
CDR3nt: TGCAGTGCTAGACCCCCGGGGGGGGGAAACACTGAAGCTTTCTTT

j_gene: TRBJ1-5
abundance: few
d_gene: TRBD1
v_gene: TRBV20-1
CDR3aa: CSARGTASNQPQHF
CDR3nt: TGCAGTGCTAGGGGGACAGCGTCCAATCAGCCCCAGCATTTT

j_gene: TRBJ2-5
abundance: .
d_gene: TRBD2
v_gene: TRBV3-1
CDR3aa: CASSRTSGSSRETQYF
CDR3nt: TGTGCCAGCAGCCGGACTAGCGGGAGTTCAAGAGAGACCCAGTACTTC

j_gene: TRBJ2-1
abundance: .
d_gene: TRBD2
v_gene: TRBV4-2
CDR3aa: CASRSPWTSLDEQFF
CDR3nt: TGTGCCAGCCGATCCCCTTGGACTAGTTTAGATGAGCAGTTCTTC

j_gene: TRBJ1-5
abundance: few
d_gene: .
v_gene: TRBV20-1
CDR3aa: CSARVPGDQPQHF
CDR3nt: TGCAGTGCTAGAGTTCCGGGGGACCAGCCCCAGCATTTT

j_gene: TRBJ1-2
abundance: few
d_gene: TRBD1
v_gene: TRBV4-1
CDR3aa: CASSPRQGGRTGYTF
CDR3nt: TGCGCCAGCAGCCCCCGACAGGGAGGGAGGACAGGCTACACCTTC

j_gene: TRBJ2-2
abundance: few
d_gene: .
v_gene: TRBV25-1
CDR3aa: CASSDPGEGNTGELFF
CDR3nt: TGTGCCAGCAGTGACCCGGGTGAAGGTAACACCGGGGAGCTGTTTTTT

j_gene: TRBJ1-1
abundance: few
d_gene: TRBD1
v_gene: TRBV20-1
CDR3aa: CSARTSGGNTEAFF
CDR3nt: TGCAGTGCTAGAACTTCAGGGGGGAACACTGAAGCTTTCTTT

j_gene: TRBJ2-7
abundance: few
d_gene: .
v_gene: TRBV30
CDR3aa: CAWSTARLEQYF
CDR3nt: TGTGCCTGGAGTACGGCACGTCTCGAGCAGTACTTC

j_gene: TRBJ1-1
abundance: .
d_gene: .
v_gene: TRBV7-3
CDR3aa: CASSPRDSF
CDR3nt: TGTGCCAGCAGCCCCCGGGATTCCTTT

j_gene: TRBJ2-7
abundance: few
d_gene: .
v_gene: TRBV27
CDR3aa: CASSSRGLGEQYF
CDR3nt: TGTGCCAGCAGTTCCCGCGGCCTGGGGGAGCAGTACTTC

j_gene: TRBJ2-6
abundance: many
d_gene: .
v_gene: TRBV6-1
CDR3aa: CASRAGLNGANVLTF
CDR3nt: TGTGCCAGCAGGGCGGGACTTAACGGGGCCAACGTCCTGACTTTC